Here is one TCR beta chain with its context. Its binding antigen is unknown. Qualities for individual bases were not recorded, and no much larger clone is one base off. These data originate in a study of blood T cells in healthy people across ages (dated by TCRdb to 2014 to 2015). Regarding the research as a whole: Template switching captured roughly one uniquely barcoded TCR beta cDNA molecule per two T cells in model experiments. To track age-related changes in TCR beta repertoire diversity, the study relied on deep sequencing normalized with unique cDNA molecular identifiers. Two additional independent replicas of 1 million unique cDNA reads from the same blood draw were analyzed for two donors (one aged 18 to 30 and one aged 80 or older). To avoid experimental bias, donors of different ages were randomly spread across the sequencing lanes. The donors were split into four age groups: young (average 16 years), middle-aged (roughly 40), aged (roughly 65) and long-lived (more than 80). General conclusions and limits of the study: Total diversity estimates from one million sequenced T cells were considered lower bounds and underestimates. Since profiling was done on bulk unsorted PBMCs, naive and antigen-experienced compartments could not be conclusively compared. Donor CMV infection status was unknown, potentially confounding age-related changes in expanded clonotypes. The long-lived group showed more naive CD4+ T cells, fewer expanded clones and increased TCR diversity than the aged group, suggesting age selection. Observed TCR beta diversity per million T cells fell roughly linearly with age, and a significant reduction was already apparent by age around 44. The percentage of naive T cells measured by flow cytometry correlated strongly with observed TCR beta diversity.

Reading the germline V gene gives CDR1 MNHEY and CDR2 SVGAGI. Inclusive of the bounding cysteine and phenylalanine, the CDR3 is 13 residues long. Solely the CDR3 DNA is kept, with 39 bases framed from the first base. V drops 0 bases and J drops 5 bases, leaving 7 bases in between. The donors were some 36 Caucasian individuals from Russia, aged roughly 6 to 100 years, who were systemically healthy. Each donor gave ten milliliters of peripheral blood, collected into EDTA-treated Vacutainer tubes. PBMCs were isolated by Ficoll-Paque density-gradient centrifugation, with at least 6.5 million obtained per sample. Total RNA was extracted from PBMCs with Trizol reagent, with at least 6 micrograms obtained per sample. For every donor, flow cytometry on a PBMC aliquot measured the percentage of naive CD45RAhigh/CD27high T cells. Library generation was performed with 5' RACE. The sequencer was an Illumina HiSeq 2500. The second PCR ran for about 6 to 12 cycles and used a J-beta primer mix along with a sample-barcoded 5' primer. A template-switch 5' adaptor carrying 12 random nucleotides introduced a unique molecular identifier onto each TCR beta cDNA molecule. Each sample yielded at least 3 million CDR3-containing paired-end reads. First-strand cDNA was synthesized from all RNA with the Mint cDNA synthesis kit, primed by a TRBC-specific oligonucleotide. All cDNA was treated with uracil-DNA glycosylase and then went through a first 18-cycle PCR with the universal primers M1SS and BC2_uni_R. As for how the authors treated the data: For normalization, 1 million high-quality reads were randomly selected from each sample, with every read carrying a distinct molecular identifier. Instead of being binned into consensus sequences, reads that shared molecular identifiers were thrown out. MiTCR, set to a Q25 quality threshold and the strictest error-elimination algorithm, was used for CDR3 identification, clonotype clustering and error correction. Lower-bound total TCR beta diversity was estimated with a nonparametric unseen species model using Euler transformation. TCRdb's own reprocessing of the public reads used fastp at Q25 and MiXCR and kept productive beta chains. CDR3 protein duplicates are merged, each entry listing the most common genes and DNA. TCRdb's processing, not the authors', yielded these V and J calls. The sample table records about 570,000 distinct CDR3 sequences; 25% to 30% of these occur just once. The ten largest clones add up to about a fifth of the sample.

The sequenced sample consisted of blood. This TCR came from a woman in her 70s in good health. This receptor chain uses TRBV6-5 and TRBJ1-2; no D gene call is confident. This receptor has the CDR3 CASSYSIHYGYTF. The nucleotides read TGTGCCAGCAGTTACTCGATTCATTATGGCTACACCTTC.